This TCR beta chain comes out of a study of cytomegalovirus exposure and HLA in healthy donors. Overall study results and limits: Most TCR sequences showed up rarely, but some public TCRs showed up in many donors. Association with HLA alleles at 0.05 false discovery rate was found for roughly 17,000 TCR beta sequences in a later analysis. Later, TCR association rates were found to vary by HLA locus, highest for DRB1 and lowest for HLA-C.

A note on this clone: What it binds is not known.

Use of 60 Vbeta and 13 Jbeta primers characterized the PCR. The data were produced by immunoSEQ multiplex PCR, yet TCRdb's version contains in-frame clones alone and is incomplete. The profile shows more than 90,000 clones, 69% of them singletons. Sequencing input: PBMCs. The clonotype originates from a man aged 45-60 years in good health and CMV-seronegative.

Here the CDR3 DNA reads TGCAGCGTTGAACGGGAAGGTCGAGGCTACACCTTC. Protein sequence: CSVEREGRGYTF. The chain has TRBV29-1 and TRBJ1-2; the D is unclear. CDR1 and CDR2 (germline): SQVTM, ANQGSEA. CDR3 length equals 12 residues. V lost 2 bases and J lost 8, with 12 bases in between.